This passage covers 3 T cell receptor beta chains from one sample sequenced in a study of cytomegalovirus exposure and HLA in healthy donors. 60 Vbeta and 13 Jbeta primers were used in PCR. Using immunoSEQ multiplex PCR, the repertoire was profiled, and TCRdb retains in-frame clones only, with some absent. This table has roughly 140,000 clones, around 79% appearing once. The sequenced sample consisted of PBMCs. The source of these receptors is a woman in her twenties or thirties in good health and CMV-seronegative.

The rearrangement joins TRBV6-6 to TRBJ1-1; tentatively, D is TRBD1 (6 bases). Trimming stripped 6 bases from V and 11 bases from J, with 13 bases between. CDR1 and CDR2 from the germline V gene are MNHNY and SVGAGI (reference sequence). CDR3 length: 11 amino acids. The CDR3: CASRNRVSAFF. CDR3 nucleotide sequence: TGTGCCAGCAGAAACAGGGTCTCCGCTTTCTTT.

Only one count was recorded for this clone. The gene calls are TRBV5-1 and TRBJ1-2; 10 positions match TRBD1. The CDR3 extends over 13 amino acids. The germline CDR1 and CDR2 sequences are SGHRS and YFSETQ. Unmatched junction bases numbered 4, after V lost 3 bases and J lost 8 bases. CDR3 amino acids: CASSSGQGVGYTF. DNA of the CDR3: TGCGCCAGCAGCTCTGGACAGGGGGTCGGCTACACCTTC.

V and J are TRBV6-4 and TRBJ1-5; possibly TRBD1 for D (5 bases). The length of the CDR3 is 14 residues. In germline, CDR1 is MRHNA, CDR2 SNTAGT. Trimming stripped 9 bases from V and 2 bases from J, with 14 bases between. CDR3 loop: CASQGVSGNQPQHF. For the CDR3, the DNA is TGTGCCAGTCAAGGGGTTTCTGGCAATCAGCCCCAGCATTTT.